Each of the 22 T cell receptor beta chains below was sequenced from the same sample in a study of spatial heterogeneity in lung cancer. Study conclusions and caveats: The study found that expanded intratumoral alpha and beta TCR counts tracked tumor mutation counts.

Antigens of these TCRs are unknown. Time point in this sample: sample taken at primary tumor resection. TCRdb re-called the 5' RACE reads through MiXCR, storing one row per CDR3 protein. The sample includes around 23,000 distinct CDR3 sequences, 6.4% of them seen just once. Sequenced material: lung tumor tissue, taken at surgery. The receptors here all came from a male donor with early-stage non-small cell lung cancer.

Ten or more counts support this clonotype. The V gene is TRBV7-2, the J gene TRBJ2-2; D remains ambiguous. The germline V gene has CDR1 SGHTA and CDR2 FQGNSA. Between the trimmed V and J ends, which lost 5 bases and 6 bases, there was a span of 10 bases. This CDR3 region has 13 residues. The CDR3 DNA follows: TGTGCCAGCAGCCCATGGACCGCCGGGGAGCTGTTTTTT. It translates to CASSPWTAGELFF. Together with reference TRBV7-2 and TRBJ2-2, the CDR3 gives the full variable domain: GAGVSQSPSNKVTEKGKDVELRCDPISGHTALYWYRQSLGQGLEFLIYFQGNSAPDKSGLPSDRFSAERTGGSVSTLTIQRTQQEDSAVYLCASSPWTAGELFFGEGSRLTVL.

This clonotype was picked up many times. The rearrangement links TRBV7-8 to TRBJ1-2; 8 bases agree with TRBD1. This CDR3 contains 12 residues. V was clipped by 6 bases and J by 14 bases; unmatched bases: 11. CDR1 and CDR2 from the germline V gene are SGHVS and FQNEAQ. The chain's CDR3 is CASSLGTGPCTF. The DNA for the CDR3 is TGTGCCAGCAGTCTCGGGACAGGCCCCTGTACCTTC.

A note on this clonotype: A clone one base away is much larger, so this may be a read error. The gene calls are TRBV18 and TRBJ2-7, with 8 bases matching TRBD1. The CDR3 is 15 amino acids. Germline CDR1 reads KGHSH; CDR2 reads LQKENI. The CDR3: CASSGQGKSSYGQYF. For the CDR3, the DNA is TGTGCCAGCTCCGGACAGGGAAAGAGTTCCTACGGGCAGTACTTC.

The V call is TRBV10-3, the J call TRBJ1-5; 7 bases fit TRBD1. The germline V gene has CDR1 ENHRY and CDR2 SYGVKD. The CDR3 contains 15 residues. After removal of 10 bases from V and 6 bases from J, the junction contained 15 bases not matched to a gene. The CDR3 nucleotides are TGTGCCACCTCCGCCCCAGGGGGACGGAGTCAGCCCCAGCATTTT. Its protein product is CATSAPGGRSQPQHF.

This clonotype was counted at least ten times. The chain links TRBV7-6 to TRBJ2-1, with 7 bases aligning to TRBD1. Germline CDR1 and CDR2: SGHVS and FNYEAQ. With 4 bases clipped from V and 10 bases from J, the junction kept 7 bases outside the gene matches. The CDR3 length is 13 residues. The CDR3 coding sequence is TGTGCCAGCAGCTACACAGGGGTCGGCGAGCAGTTCTTC. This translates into CASSYTGVGEQFF. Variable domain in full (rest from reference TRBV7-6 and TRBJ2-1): GAGVSQSPRYKVTKRGQDVALRCDPISGHVSLYWYRQALGQGPEFLTYFNYEAQQDKSGLPNDRFSAERPEGSISTLTIQRTEQRDSAMYRCASSYTGVGEQFFGPGTRLTVL.

The CDR3 sequence: CSALRDGLGEQFF. The CDR3 coding sequence is TGCAGTGCTCTCCGGGACGGCCTAGGTGAGCAGTTCTTC. The J gene is TRBJ2-1, the V gene TRBV20-1; possibly TRBD1 or TRBD2 for D (5 bases each). The CDR3 spans 13 residues. V lost 5 bases to trimming and J lost 9 bases, with 17 bases between them. Germline CDR1 and CDR2: DFQATT and SNEGSKA (reference sequence).

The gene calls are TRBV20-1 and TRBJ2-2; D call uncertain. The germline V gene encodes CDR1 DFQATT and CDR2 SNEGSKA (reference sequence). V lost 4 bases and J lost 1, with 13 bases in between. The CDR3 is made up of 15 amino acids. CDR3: CSAKPVGLNTGELFF. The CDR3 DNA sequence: TGCAGTGCTAAACCCGTGGGGTTGAACACCGGGGAGCTGTTTTTT.

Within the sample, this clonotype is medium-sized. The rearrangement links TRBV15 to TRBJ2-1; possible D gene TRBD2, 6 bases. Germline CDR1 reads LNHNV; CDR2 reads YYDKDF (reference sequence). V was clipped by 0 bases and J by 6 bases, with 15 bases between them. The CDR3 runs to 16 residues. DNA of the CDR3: TGTGCCACCAGCAGAGATCCGGCAGTAGCGGCCAATGAGCAGTTCTTC. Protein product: CATSRDPAVAANEQFF.

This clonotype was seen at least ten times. CDR3 loop: CASSYGTGNSPLHF. The CDR3, as DNA: TGTGCCAGCAGTTACGGGACAGGGAATTCACCCCTCCACTTT. The chain is built from TRBV28 and TRBJ1-6; TRBD1 matches at 9 bases. CDR1 is MDHEN, CDR2 SYDVKM, per germline. The CDR3 length is 14 residues. V shed 4 bases and J 7 bases; nucleotides not matched to a gene: 2.

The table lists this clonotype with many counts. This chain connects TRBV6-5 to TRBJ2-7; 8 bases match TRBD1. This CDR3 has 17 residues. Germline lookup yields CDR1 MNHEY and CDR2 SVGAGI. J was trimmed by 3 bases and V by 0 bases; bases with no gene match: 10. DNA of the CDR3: TGTGCCAGCAGTTACTCGAGCCCCGACAGGGGAGGCTACGAGCAGTACTTC. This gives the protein CASSYSSPDRGGYEQYF.

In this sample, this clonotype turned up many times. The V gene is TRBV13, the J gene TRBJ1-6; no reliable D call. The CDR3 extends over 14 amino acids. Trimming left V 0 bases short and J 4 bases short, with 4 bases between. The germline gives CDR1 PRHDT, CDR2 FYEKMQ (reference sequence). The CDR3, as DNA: TGTGCCAGCAGCTTAGGACAGTATAATTCACCCCTCCACTTT. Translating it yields CASSLGQYNSPLHF.

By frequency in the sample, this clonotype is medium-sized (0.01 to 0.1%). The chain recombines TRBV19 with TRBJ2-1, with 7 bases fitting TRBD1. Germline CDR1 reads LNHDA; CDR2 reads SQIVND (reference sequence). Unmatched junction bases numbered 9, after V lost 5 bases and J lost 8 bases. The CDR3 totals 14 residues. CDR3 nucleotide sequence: TGTGCCAGTAGTCACGACAGGGTATGGGATGAGCAGTTCTTC. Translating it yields CASSHDRVWDEQFF.

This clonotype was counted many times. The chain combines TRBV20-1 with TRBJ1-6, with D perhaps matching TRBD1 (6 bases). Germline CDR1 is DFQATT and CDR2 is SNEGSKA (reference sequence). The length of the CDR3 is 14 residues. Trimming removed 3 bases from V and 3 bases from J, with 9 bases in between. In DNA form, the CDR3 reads TGCAGTGCTAGTGGCAGGGGCTATAATTCACCCCTCCACTTT. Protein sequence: CSASGRGYNSPLHF.

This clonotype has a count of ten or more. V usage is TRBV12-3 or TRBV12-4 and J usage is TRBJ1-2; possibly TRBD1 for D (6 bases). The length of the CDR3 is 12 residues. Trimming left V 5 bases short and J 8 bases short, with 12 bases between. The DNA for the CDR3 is TGTGCCAGCAGTGCGGGGGCAGTAGGCTACACCTTC. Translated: CASSAGAVGYTF.

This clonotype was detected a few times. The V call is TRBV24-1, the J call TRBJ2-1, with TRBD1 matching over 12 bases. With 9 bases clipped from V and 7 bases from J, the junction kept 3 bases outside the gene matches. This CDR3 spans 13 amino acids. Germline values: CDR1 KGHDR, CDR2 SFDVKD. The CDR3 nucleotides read TGTGCCACCGGGGACAGGGGGCCTAATGAGCAGTTCTTC. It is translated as CATGDRGPNEQFF.

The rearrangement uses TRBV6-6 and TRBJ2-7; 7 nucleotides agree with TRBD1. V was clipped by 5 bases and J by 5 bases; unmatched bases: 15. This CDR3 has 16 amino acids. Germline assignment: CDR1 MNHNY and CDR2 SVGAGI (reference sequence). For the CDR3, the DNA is TGTGCCAGCAGTCCCTTAGGGACAGCGCGTCGGGACGAGCAGTACTTC. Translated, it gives CASSPLGTARRDEQYF.

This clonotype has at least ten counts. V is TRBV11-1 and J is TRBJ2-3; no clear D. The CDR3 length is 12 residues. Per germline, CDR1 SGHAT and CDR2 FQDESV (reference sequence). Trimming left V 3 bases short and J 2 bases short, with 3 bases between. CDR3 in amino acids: CASSFSTDTQYF. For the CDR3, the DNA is TGTGCCAGCAGCTTTTCCACAGATACGCAGTATTTT. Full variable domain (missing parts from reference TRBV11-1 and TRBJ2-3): EAEVAQSPRYKITEKSQAVAFWCDPISGHATLYWYRQILGQGPELLVQFQDESVVDDSQLPKDRFSAERLKGVDSTLKIQPAELGDSAMYLCASSFSTDTQYFGPGTRLTVL.

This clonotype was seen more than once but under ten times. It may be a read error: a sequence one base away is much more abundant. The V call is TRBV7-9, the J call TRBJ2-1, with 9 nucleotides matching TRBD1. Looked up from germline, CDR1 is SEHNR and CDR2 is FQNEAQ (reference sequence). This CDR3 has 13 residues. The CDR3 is CASRNTGGNDQFF. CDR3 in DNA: TGTGCCAGCAGAAACACAGGGGGCAATGATCAGTTCTTC.

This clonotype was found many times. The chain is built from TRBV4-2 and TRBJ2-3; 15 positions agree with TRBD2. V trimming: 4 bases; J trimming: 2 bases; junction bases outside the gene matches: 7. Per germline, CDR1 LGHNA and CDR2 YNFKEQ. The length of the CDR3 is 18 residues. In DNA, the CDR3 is TGTGCCAGCAGCCTCCTAGGACTAGCGGGAGGGGACACAGATACGCAGTATTTT. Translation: CASSLLGLAGGDTDTQYF.

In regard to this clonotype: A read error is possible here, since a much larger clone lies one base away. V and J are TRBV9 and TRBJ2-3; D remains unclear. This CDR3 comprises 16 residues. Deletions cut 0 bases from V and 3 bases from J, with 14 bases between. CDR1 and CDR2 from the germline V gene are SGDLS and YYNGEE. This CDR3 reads CASSVESDMRTDTQYF. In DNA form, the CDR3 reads TGTGCCAGCAGCGTAGAAAGTGACATGAGGACAGATACGCAGTATTTT.

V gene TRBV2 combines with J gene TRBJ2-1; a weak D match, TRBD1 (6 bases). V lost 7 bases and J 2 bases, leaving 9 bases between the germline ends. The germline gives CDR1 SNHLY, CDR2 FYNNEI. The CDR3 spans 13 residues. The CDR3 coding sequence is TGTGCCAGCAAACAGGGCCCCTACAATGAGCAGTTCTTC. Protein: CASKQGPYNEQFF.

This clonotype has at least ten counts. The CDR3 DNA follows: TGTGCCAGCAGCTTAGATGGGGCTGAAGCTTTCTTT. Its protein is CASSLDGAEAFF. The chain recombines TRBV28 with TRBJ1-1, with D unclear. CDR1 is MDHEN and CDR2 is SYDVKM in the germline V gene. V gave up 6 bases and J gave up 6 bases, with 11 bases separating them. The CDR3 covers 12 residues.